There are many counts of the clone carrying this TCR beta chain. With 0 bases removed from V and 3 bases from J, the gap between germline ends came to 15 bases. CDR1 and CDR2 from the germline V gene are LNHNV and YYDKDF (reference sequence). The length of the CDR3 is 16 residues. Thyroid surgery had not been preceded by any treatment in any patient. This record comes from a study of metastatic and nonmetastatic thyroid tumors. TCRdb re-clonotyped the PCR reads via MiXCR. The sample carries approximately 22,000 clones, about an eighth recorded once. V and J are TRBV15 and TRBJ2-7; D is possibly TRBD1 (5 bases). Sequenced: blood. This sequence originates from a female donor with papillary thyroid cancer or a benign thyroid nodule (not recorded which). Some clones in this sample may be carry-over from other donors' samples. The CDR3 coding sequence is TGTGCCACCAGCAGAGATATAGGGGAAGGAGACTACGAGCAGTACTTC. Translation: CATSRDIGEGDYEQYF.